The 19 T cell receptor beta chains below come from one sample, sequenced in a study of T-cell reconstitution after alpha-beta-depleted transplantation in children. A TCRbeta library incorporating unique molecular identifiers was prepared. Each CDR3 protein gets one entry after TCRdb re-called the PCR reads with MiXCR. The sample carries 450,000 to 600,000 distinct CDR3 sequences, under 15% recorded once. Sequencing was performed on PBMCs, mostly from graft donor cells, taken 360 days after TCRalphabeta/CD19-depleted stem cell transplant. These receptors originate from a male patient between 5 and 17 years old who had a stem cell transplant for acute myeloid leukemia, so the T cells may come from the graft donor.

This clonotype appeared a few times. The gene calls are TRBV28 and TRBJ1-2; D is possibly TRBD1 (5 bases). In germline, CDR1 is MDHEN, CDR2 SYDVKM. Trimming shortened V by 2 bases and J by 2 bases, and 9 bases separated the two germline ends. The CDR3 has 14 residues. The CDR3 region is CASSLQGRNYGYTF. The DNA for the CDR3 is TGTGCCAGCAGTTTACAGGGACGGAACTATGGCTACACCTTC.

The sample holds many counts of this clonotype. The chain couples TRBV12-3 or TRBV12-4 to TRBJ2-7; no reliable D call. This CDR3 contains 11 residues. Trimming cost V 6 bases and J 7 bases, with 10 bases left between them. The CDR3 is CASSRALEQYF. The CDR3 coding sequence is TGTGCCAGCAGCCGCGCGTTAGAGCAGTACTTC.

This clonotype came up many times. J is TRBJ2-3 and V is TRBV10-3; no reliable D call. V was trimmed by 0 bases and J by 9 bases, leaving 22 bases between them. In germline, CDR1 is ENHRY, CDR2 SYGVKD. CDR3 length equals 17 residues. The DNA of the CDR3 is TGTGCCATCAGTGAGTCCTTCCCCTTATACGACACCTCCACGCAGTATTTT. It encodes CAISESFPLYDTSTQYF.

This chain joins TRBV20-1 and TRBJ2-3, with no clear D. Trimming removed 3 bases at V and 3 bases at J, with 10 bases between. The CDR3 extends over 13 amino acids. CDR1 is DFQATT and CDR2 is SNEGSKA in the germline V gene (reference sequence). CDR3 loop: CSASNRVTDTQYF. As DNA, the CDR3 is TGCAGTGCTAGTAACCGGGTAACAGATACGCAGTATTTT.

This clonotype was found a few times. The chain uses TRBV12-3 or TRBV12-4 and TRBJ2-3; 11 bases map to TRBD2. Trimming removed 5 bases from V and 5 bases from J; junction bases left unmatched: 6. The CDR3 length is 15 residues. The CDR3 DNA reads as TGTGCCAGCAGTCTACTAGCGGGAGCCGAAGATACGCAGTATTTT. This sequence encodes CASSLLAGAEDTQYF.

The rearrangement uses TRBV20-1 and TRBJ1-4; TRBD1 matches at 8 bases. Trimming removed 3 bases from V and 6 bases from J; junction bases left unmatched: 6. The CDR3 consists of 14 residues. CDR1 is DFQATT, CDR2 SNEGSKA, per germline (reference sequence). Written as DNA, the CDR3 is TGCAGTGCTAGGCAGGGGGCGCGGGATGAAAAACTGTTTTTT. Its translation: CSARQGARDEKLFF.

The table lists this clonotype with a few counts. This chain connects TRBV28 to TRBJ1-5; TRBD1 matches 9 bases. Germline V gene sequence: CDR1 MDHEN, CDR2 SYDVKM. This CDR3 is built from 15 residues. With 5 bases clipped from V and 9 bases from J, the junction kept 11 bases outside the gene matches. CDR3 coding DNA: TGTGCCAGCAGTCTATTCGACAGGGGGGTTCGGCCCCAGCATTTT. Its protein is CASSLFDRGVRPQHF. Supplemented by reference TRBV28 and TRBJ1-5, the full variable domain reads DVKVTQSSRYLVKRTGEKVFLECVQDMDHENMFWYRQDPGLGLRLIYFSYDVKMKEKGDIPEGYSVSREKKERFSLILESASTNQTSMYLCASSLFDRGVRPQHFGDGTRLSIL.

The CDR3 region has the DNA TGTGCCAGCAGTGGGACAGGGAATGCCTACGAGCAGTACTTC. It yields the protein CASSGTGNAYEQYF. The V and J genes are TRBV28 and TRBJ2-7; 9 nucleotides agree with TRBD1. This CDR3 is 14 amino acids long. Germline V CDR1 and CDR2: MDHEN, SYDVKM. The trim removed 5 bases at V and 2 bases at J, leaving 4 bases unmatched.

This clonotype showed up many times. One end of the junction does not line up with germline, which may come from a read error. The chain's CDR3 is CASSQVGTDTQYF. As DNA, the CDR3 is TGTGCCAGCAGCCAAGTGGGCACAGATACGCAGTATTTT. The rearrangement joins TRBV4-3 to TRBJ2-3, with D unresolved. CDR1 is LGHNA and CDR2 is YSLEER in the germline V gene. CDR3 length: 13 amino acids.

This clonotype was seen more than once but under ten times. The rearrangement links TRBV4-3 to TRBJ2-3; 7 bases line up with TRBD2. The trim removed 6 bases at V and 6 bases at J, leaving 12 bases unmatched. Germline assignment: CDR1 LGHNA and CDR2 YSLEER. This CDR3 is 15 amino acids long. This chain's CDR3 is CASRRGGSAPDTQYF. The CDR3 DNA sequence: TGCGCCAGCAGAAGAGGCGGGAGTGCTCCTGATACGCAGTATTTT.

This clonotype was found a few times. This chain links TRBV29-1 with TRBJ2-1, with a weak D call TRBD2 (5 bases). The CDR3 has 13 residues. Looked up from germline, CDR1 is SQVTM and CDR2 is ANQGSEA. The V end was cut by 6 bases, the J end by 1 base, with 10 bases between. CDR3 sequence: CSVRGKSYNEQFF. Written as DNA, the CDR3 is TGCAGCGTCAGAGGGAAATCCTACAATGAGCAGTTCTTC.

The chain combines TRBV7-2 with TRBJ2-7, with TRBD2 matching over 8 bases. Germline CDR1 reads SGHTA; CDR2 reads FQGNSA. This CDR3 has 16 amino acids. The J segment lost 4 bases and the V segment lost 5 bases, leaving 13 bases of the junction unmatched. CDR3 DNA sequence: TGTGCCAGCAGCCCCCGGTTAGGCGGGAGGTTTTACGAGCAGTACTTC. Its translation is CASSPRLGGRFYEQYF.

This chain uses TRBV28 with TRBJ2-1; 10 bases map to TRBD1. CDR1 is MDHEN and CDR2 is SYDVKM in the germline V gene. The CDR3 spans 15 residues. The V gene end was trimmed by 5 bases and the J gene end by 7 bases; junction bases not matched to a gene: 8. As DNA, the CDR3 is TGTGCCAGCAGTACGACAGGGGGCGGATTGAATGAGCAGTTCTTC. Residues: CASSTTGGGLNEQFF.

This clonotype occurred many times. V usage is TRBV28 and J usage is TRBJ1-3, with TRBD1 identical over 8 bases. CDR1 is MDHEN, CDR2 SYDVKM, per germline. The CDR3 loop spans 17 amino acids. V lost 2 bases to trimming and J lost 0 bases; unmatched junction nucleotides: 6. For the CDR3, the DNA is TGTGCCAGCAGTTTACCCGGACAGGGAGGCTCTGGAAACACCATATATTTT. This translates into CASSLPGQGGSGNTIYF.

The V and J genes are TRBV10-3 and TRBJ2-3; possibly TRBD2 for D (6 bases). V lost 2 bases and J lost 3, with 9 bases in between. The CDR3 extends over 14 amino acids. The germline gives CDR1 ENHRY, CDR2 SYGVKD. The CDR3 bases are TGTGCCATCAGTGAGATGGGGGGAACAGATACGCAGTATTTT. Encoded protein: CAISEMGGTDTQYF.

This clonotype was detected only a few times. In DNA form, the CDR3 reads TGCAGTGCTAGAGTTGTCGGGGGCCAAGGGGGCTACACCTTC. Translating gives CSARVVGGQGGYTF. The genes are TRBV20-1 and TRBJ1-2, with a tentative D call TRBD1 (6 bases). The ends were cut back, 1 base at V and 8 bases at J, with 17 bases in the middle. CDR3 length: 14 residues. The germline CDR1 and CDR2 sequences are DFQATT and SNEGSKA (reference sequence).

V and J are TRBV28 and TRBJ2-1; the D is unclear. With 6 bases removed from V and 2 bases from J, the gap between germline ends came to 20 bases. The germline gives CDR1 MDHEN, CDR2 SYDVKM. This CDR3 comprises 17 residues. In nucleotides, the CDR3 is TGTGCCAGCAGATCTGAAACAGTCCTTGTAGCCTACAATGAGCAGTTCTTC. It translates to CASRSETVLVAYNEQFF.

The sample holds many counts of this clonotype. The junction differs from germline at one of its ends, possibly a read error. The CDR3, as DNA: TGTGCTAGCAGCTTATACGGGAACGGGGAGCTGTTTTTT. This translates into CASSLYGNGELFF. The genes are TRBV7-7 and TRBJ2-2, with D perhaps TRBD2 (5 bases). The CDR3 contains 13 residues. Germline V CDR1 and CDR2: SSHAT, FNYEAQ (reference sequence).

The table lists this clonotype with a few counts. V is TRBV7-8 and J is TRBJ2-3; TRBD2 agrees at 7 bases. The germline V gene has CDR1 SGHVS and CDR2 FQNEAQ. This CDR3 is built from 16 residues. Germline trimming cut 3 bases from V and 2 bases from J; bases unmatched to any gene: 8. CDR3 in amino acids: CASSFSQGGPTDTQYF. CDR3 in DNA: TGTGCCAGCAGCTTTTCGCAGGGAGGGCCCACAGATACGCAGTATTTT.